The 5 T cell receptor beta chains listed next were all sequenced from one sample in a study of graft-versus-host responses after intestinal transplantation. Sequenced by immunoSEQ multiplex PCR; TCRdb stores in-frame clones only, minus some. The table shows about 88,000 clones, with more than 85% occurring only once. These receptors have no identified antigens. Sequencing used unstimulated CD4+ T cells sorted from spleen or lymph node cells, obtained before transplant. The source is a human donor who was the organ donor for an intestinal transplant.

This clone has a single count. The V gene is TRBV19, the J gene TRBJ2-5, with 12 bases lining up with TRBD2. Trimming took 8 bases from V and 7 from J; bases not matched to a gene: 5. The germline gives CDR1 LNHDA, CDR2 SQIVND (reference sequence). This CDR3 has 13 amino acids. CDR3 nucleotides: TGTGCCAGTGGGACTAGCGGGCTGGGGACCCAGTACTTC. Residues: CASGTSGLGTQYF. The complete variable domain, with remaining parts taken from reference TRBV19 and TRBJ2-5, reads DGGITQSPKYLFRKEGQNVTLSCEQNLNHDAMYWYRQDPGQGLRLIYYSQIVNDFQKGDIAEGYSVSREKKESFPLTVTSAQKNPTAFYLCASGTSGLGTQYFGPGTRLLVL.

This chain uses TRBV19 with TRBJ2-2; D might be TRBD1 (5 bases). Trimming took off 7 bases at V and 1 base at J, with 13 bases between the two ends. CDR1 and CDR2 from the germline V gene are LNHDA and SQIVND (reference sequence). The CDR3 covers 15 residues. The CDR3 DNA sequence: TGTGCCAGTAAGAAGACAGCCGAGAACACCGGGGAGCTGTTTTTT. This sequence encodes CASKKTAENTGELFF.

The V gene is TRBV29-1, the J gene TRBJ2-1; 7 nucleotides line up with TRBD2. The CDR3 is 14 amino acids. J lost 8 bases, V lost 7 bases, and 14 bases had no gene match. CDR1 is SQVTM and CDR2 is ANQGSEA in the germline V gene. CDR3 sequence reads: CSGTERGAGYEQFF. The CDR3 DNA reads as TGCAGCGGTACCGAGCGGGGTGCGGGTTATGAGCAGTTCTTC.

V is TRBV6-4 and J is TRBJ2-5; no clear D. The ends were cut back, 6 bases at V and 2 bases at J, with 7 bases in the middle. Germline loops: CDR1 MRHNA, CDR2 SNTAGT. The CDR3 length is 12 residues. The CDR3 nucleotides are TGTGCCAGCAGACCAGTACAAGAGACCCAGTACTTC. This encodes CASRPVQETQYF.

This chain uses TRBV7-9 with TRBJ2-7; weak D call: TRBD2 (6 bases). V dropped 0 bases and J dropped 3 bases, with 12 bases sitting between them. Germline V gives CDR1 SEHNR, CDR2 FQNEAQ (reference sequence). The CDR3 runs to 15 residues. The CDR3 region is CASSLAAGTVYEQYF. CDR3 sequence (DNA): TGTGCCAGCAGCTTAGCGGCAGGGACTGTCTACGAGCAGTACTTC.